This T cell receptor beta chain was retrieved from a study of blood T cells in healthy people across ages. Findings and caveats of the study: Unsorted PBMC input precluded a conclusive naive versus antigen-experienced comparison.

Trimming took 3 bases from V and 3 from J, leaving 11 bases between them. The germline V gene has CDR1 GTSNPN and CDR2 SVGIG (reference sequence). The CDR3 spans 13 residues. This clonotype was counted once. Its specificity is not known. Next came a second PCR, run for about 6 to 12 cycles, which used a sample-barcoded 5' primer along with a J-beta primer mix. TCRdb fed the 5' RACE reads into MiXCR, producing one record per CDR3 protein. The sample gives roughly 680,000 distinct CDR3 sequences, more than 40% of which show up once; under 35% is in the top ten. V and J are TRBV30 and TRBJ2-5; D is possibly TRBD2 (5 bases). This TCR came from a woman aged 55-70 years in good health. Sequenced material: blood. Here the CDR3 DNA reads TGTGCCTGGAGCAGAGGGCCAAAAGAGACCCAGTACTTC. It yields the protein CAWSRGPKETQYF.